These 32 T cell receptor beta chains originate from one sample sequenced in a study of early stage breast cancer tumors. This table comes from immunoSEQ multiplex PCR, and its TCRdb copy is limited to in-frame clones, with some not included. The sample lists 10,000 to 11,000 clones, 75% to 85% seen once, with 11% to 15% in the top ten. Sequencing was done on a sample of breast tumor tissue. These TCRs come from a person aged 70 to 85 with breast cancer.

This chain joins TRBV5-6 and TRBJ2-7, with 8 bases matching TRBD2. Germline CDR1 SGHDT, CDR2 YYEEEE. This CDR3 has 15 residues. The V gene end was trimmed by 0 bases and the J gene end by 5 bases; junction bases not matched to a gene: 7. Written as DNA, the CDR3 is TGTGCCAGCAGCTTGGACGGGAGGGCCAACCACGAGCAGTACTTC. Its protein is CASSLDGRANHEQYF.

V is TRBV9 and J is TRBJ2-7, with TRBD1 matching over 8 bases. V lost 4 bases and J lost 4; bases outside the gene matches: 7. CDR1 is SGDLS and CDR2 is YYNGEE in the germline V gene. This CDR3 is built from 14 residues. The CDR3 DNA is TGTGCCAGCAGCCACGGACAGGGCCCTTACGAGCAGTACTTC. Translating it yields CASSHGQGPYEQYF.

The chain carries TRBV6-1 and TRBJ1-3, with a possible D match to TRBD1 (5 bases). Germline lookup yields CDR1 MNHNS and CDR2 SASEGT. The CDR3 has 15 amino acids. Trimming shortened V by 9 bases and J by 2 bases, and 17 bases separated the two germline ends. This chain's CDR3 is CASERVRGAGNTIYF. In DNA, the CDR3 is TGTGCCAGTGAAAGGGTCCGGGGGGCTGGAAACACCATATATTTT.

This CDR3 is CASSKQGLSTDTQYF. For the CDR3, the DNA is TGTGCCAGCAGCAAACAGGGGCTTAGCACAGATACGCAGTATTTT. The chain has TRBV11-3 and TRBJ2-3, with 7 nucleotides matching TRBD1. J lost 0 bases, V lost 5 bases, and 5 bases had no gene match. The CDR3 runs 15 residues. Germline values: CDR1 SGHNT, CDR2 YENEEA.

This chain links TRBV18 with TRBJ1-2; the D is unclear. Germline lookup yields CDR1 KGHSH and CDR2 LQKENI. Trimming pared 1 base from V and 4 bases from J, leaving 13 bases between. This CDR3 spans 15 amino acids. CDR3 nucleotide sequence: TGTGCCAGCTCACCACAATCAGCCGGGAGCTATGGCTACACCTTC. It specifies CASSPQSAGSYGYTF.

V usage is TRBV28 and J usage is TRBJ1-6; the D is unclear. The V gene lost 6 bases and the J gene lost 8 bases, with 14 bases spanning the gap. Germline loops: CDR1 MDHEN, CDR2 SYDVKM. The CDR3 is 14 residues long. This CDR3 is CASRTGVLDSPLHF. Written as DNA, the CDR3 is TGTGCCAGCAGGACCGGGGTGCTGGATTCACCCCTCCACTTT.

The chain is built from TRBV9 and TRBJ2-2, with 9 bases aligning to TRBD1. Germline V lookup: CDR1 SGDLS, CDR2 YYNGEE. The CDR3 runs to 16 residues. Trimming cost V 4 bases and J 7 bases; bases outside gene matches: 11. The DNA for the CDR3 is TGTGCCAGCAGCACGTCGGACAGGGGAGAATACGGGGAGCTGTTTTTT. Its translation is CASSTSDRGEYGELFF.

This clone was seen a few times. This chain links TRBV28 with TRBJ1-5; D gene unclear. V lost 7 bases, J lost 9 bases, and 13 bases lay in between. This CDR3 spans 12 amino acids. Germline V gives CDR1 MDHEN, CDR2 SYDVKM. This CDR3 is CASKAPDGPQHF. CDR3 nucleotide sequence: TGTGCCAGCAAAGCGCCTGATGGGCCCCAGCATTTT.

This clone is a singleton in its sample. The V call is TRBV4-2, the J call TRBJ2-3; 14 bases fit TRBD2. After removal of 4 bases from V and 8 bases from J, the junction contained 8 bases not matched to a gene. Germline CDR1 is LGHNA and CDR2 is YNFKEQ. The CDR3 has 16 residues. The CDR3 DNA sequence: TGTGCCAGCAGCCCGCGACTAGCGGGAGGGCAGGGTACGCAGTATTTT. It specifies CASSPRLAGGQGTQYF.

This clone appeared a few times. The chain combines TRBV2 with TRBJ1-5, with 9 bases fitting TRBD1. The CDR3 length is 13 residues. V trimming: 7 bases; J trimming: 8 bases; junction bases outside the gene matches: 6. Germline lookup yields CDR1 SNHLY and CDR2 FYNNEI. For the CDR3, the DNA is TGTGCCAGCACCCGGGACAGGGAGGAGCCCCAGCATTTT. Encoded protein: CASTRDREEPQHF.

The J gene is TRBJ2-1, the V gene TRBV7-3, with 11 bases lining up with TRBD2. Germline V gives CDR1 SGHTA, CDR2 FQGTGA. This CDR3 is built from 15 residues. V lost 5 bases and J lost 7; bases outside the gene matches: 7. CDR3: CASSPRLAGLNEQFF. DNA for the CDR3: TGTGCCAGCAGCCCCCGACTAGCGGGATTAAATGAGCAGTTCTTC. Full variable domain (outside the CDR3, taken from reference TRBV7-3 and TRBJ2-1): GAGVSQTPSNKVTEKGKYVELRCDPISGHTALYWYRQSLGQGPEFLIYFQGTGAADDSGLPNDRFFAVRPEGSVSTLKIQRTERGDSAVYLCASSPRLAGLNEQFFGPGTRLTVL.

This clone was observed once. The V gene is TRBV15, the J gene TRBJ1-3, with D possibly being TRBD1 (6 bases). V lost 8 bases and J 1 base, leaving 21 bases between the germline ends. The V gene's germline CDR1 is LNHNV and CDR2 YYDKDF (reference sequence). The CDR3 runs 17 residues. The CDR3 nucleotides read TGTGCCACCTCCCAGTTAGGATTAGGGGGTTCTGGAAACACCATATATTTT. Amino acids: CATSQLGLGGSGNTIYF.

This clone was detected only a few times. The chain links TRBV11-2 to TRBJ1-2, with D unclear. V lost 4 bases to trimming and J lost 8 bases, with 5 bases between them. This CDR3 spans 10 amino acids. Germline CDR1 SGHAT, CDR2 FQNNGV. The CDR3 DNA sequence: TGTGCCAGCAGCTCGGAGGGCTACACCTTC. As protein: CASSSEGYTF.

The CDR3 DNA reads as TGCGCCAGCAGCTTGGCAGGGAGCACAGATACGCAGTATTTT. As protein: CASSLAGSTDTQYF. V and J are TRBV5-1 and TRBJ2-3; a possible D gene is TRBD1 (5 bases). The CDR3 is 14 residues long. Germline assignment: CDR1 SGHRS and CDR2 YFSETQ. V was cut by 0 bases and J by 0 bases, with 5 bases left in between. Combining the CDR3 with reference TRBV5-1 and TRBJ2-3 gives the whole variable domain KAGVTQTPRYLIKTRGQQVTLSCSPISGHRSVSWYQQTPGQGLQFLFEYFSETQRNKGNFPGRFSGRQFSNSRSEMNVSTLELGDSALYLCASSLAGSTDTQYFGPGTRLTVL.

CDR3 sequence: CASSPTGPTGGRNEQFF. The DNA for the CDR3 is TGCGCCAGCAGCCCCACGGGACCCACGGGGGGACGAAATGAGCAGTTCTTC. The V gene is TRBV4-3, the J gene TRBJ2-1; 7 bases are shared with TRBD2. Trimming cost V 4 bases and J 7 bases; bases outside gene matches: 16. The CDR3 runs 17 residues. Germline loops: CDR1 LGHNA, CDR2 YSLEER.

The J gene is TRBJ1-2, the V gene TRBV7-8; the D gene is possibly TRBD1 (6 bases). CDR1 SGHVS and CDR2 FQNEAQ come from the germline V gene. The CDR3 has 13 amino acids. The germline V and J ends were trimmed by 2 bases and 7 bases, with 11 bases remaining between them. CDR3 sequence: CASSLTRGGGYTF. CDR3 DNA sequence: TGTGCCAGCAGCTTAACCAGGGGCGGTGGCTACACCTTC.

The chain employs TRBV6-5 and TRBJ1-1; unclear D gene. The length of the CDR3 is 14 residues. The germline V gene encodes CDR1 MNHEY and CDR2 SVGAGI. Trimming left V 8 bases short and J 4 bases short, with 17 bases between. DNA of the CDR3: TGTGCCAGCTCTTTCACTAGGTTTGGCACTGAAGCTTTCTTT. The encoded protein is CASSFTRFGTEAFF.

The chain recombines TRBV5-1 with TRBJ2-7; 7 nucleotides match TRBD1. This CDR3 contains 14 residues. J was trimmed by 3 bases and V by 0 bases; bases with no gene match: 3. Germline assignment: CDR1 SGHRS and CDR2 YFSETQ. This CDR3 is CASSLAGTVYEQYF. In DNA form, the CDR3 reads TGCGCCAGCAGCTTGGCCGGGACAGTCTACGAGCAGTACTTC.

The chain couples TRBV5-4 to TRBJ2-6, with no clear D. V lost 4 bases and J 2 bases, leaving 7 bases between the germline ends. The germline V gene encodes CDR1 SGHNT and CDR2 YYREEE (reference sequence). CDR3 length: 14 residues. CDR3 sequence reads: CASSPAAGANVLTF. For the CDR3, the DNA is TGTGCCAGCAGCCCGGCGGCTGGGGCCAACGTCCTGACTTTC.

The chain joins TRBV4-1 to TRBJ2-5, with 9 nucleotides matching TRBD2. The length of the CDR3 is 16 residues. The germline CDR1 and CDR2 sequences are MGHRA and YSYEKL. V dropped 0 bases and J dropped 4; count of bases not matched to a gene: 6. CDR3 sequence: CASSQDLRGGLETQYF. The CDR3 bases are TGCGCCAGCAGCCAAGACTTGCGGGGGGGCCTAGAGACCCAGTACTTC.

The chain has TRBV7-3 and TRBJ1-2; D remains unclear. V dropped 4 bases and J dropped 7 bases, with 13 bases sitting between them. The CDR3 runs to 13 residues. The germline gives CDR1 SGHTA, CDR2 FQGTGA. For the CDR3, the DNA is TGTGCCAGCAGCTCCTCCGGTCGGAGTGGCTACACCTTC. This codes for CASSSSGRSGYTF.

CDR3 loop: CASRGQEDTEAFF. The CDR3 DNA reads TGCGCCAGCAGGGGACAAGAGGACACTGAAGCTTTCTTT. The chain employs TRBV5-1 and TRBJ1-1; perhaps TRBD1 as D (6 bases). The CDR3 has 13 residues. CDR1 is SGHRS and CDR2 is YFSETQ in the germline V gene. Trimming cost V 5 bases and J 3 bases, with 11 bases left between them.

CDR3: CAWRGGPGGYTF. CDR3 DNA: TGTGCCTGGAGGGGAGGTCCTGGAGGCTACACCTTC. V usage is TRBV30 and J usage is TRBJ1-2; D uncertain. Germline CDR1 GTSNPN, CDR2 SVGIG (reference sequence). The CDR3 is 12 residues long. V lost 3 bases and J 8 bases, leaving 13 bases between the germline ends. Filled out from reference TRBV30 and TRBJ1-2, the complete variable domain reads SQTIHQWPATLVQPVGSPLSLECTVEGTSNPNLYWYRQAAGRGLQLLFYSVGIGQISSEVPQNLSASRPQDRQFILSSKKLLLSDSGFYLCAWRGGPGGYTFGSGTRLTVV.

The chain recombines TRBV19 with TRBJ2-5; maybe TRBD2 (6 bases). The germline CDR1 and CDR2 sequences are LNHDA and SQIVND (reference sequence). V lost 7 bases and J 0 bases, leaving 21 bases between the germline ends. CDR3 length: 17 residues. The CDR3 DNA follows: TGTGCCAGTACCTCAGGGAGGATGGGGGACTACCAAGAGACCCAGTACTTC. Its protein product is CASTSGRMGDYQETQYF.

This chain uses TRBV18 with TRBJ2-7; 7 bases are shared with TRBD2. Germline values: CDR1 KGHSH, CDR2 LQKENI. V shed 3 bases and J 0 bases; nucleotides not matched to a gene: 5. This CDR3 contains 15 residues. The CDR3 here is CASSPLAGLSYEQYF. The CDR3 coding sequence is TGTGCCAGCTCACCCTTAGCGGGCCTCTCCTACGAGCAGTACTTC.

V gene TRBV7-2 combines with J gene TRBJ2-7; 8 bases align to TRBD1. V dropped 4 bases and J dropped 2; count of bases not matched to a gene: 4. The CDR3 length is 14 residues. Germline V gene lookup returns CDR1 SGHTA and CDR2 FQGNSA. In DNA form, the CDR3 reads TGTGCCAGCAGCTCACGGACAGGGACCTACGAGCAGTACTTC. As protein: CASSSRTGTYEQYF.

The V and J genes are TRBV5-1 and TRBJ1-1; D might be TRBD1 (6 bases). Germline V CDR1 and CDR2: SGHRS, YFSETQ. The CDR3 is 14 amino acids. Trimming left V 3 bases short and J 1 base short, with 10 bases between. CDR3 region: CASSSGHPNTEAFF. CDR3 coding DNA: TGCGCCAGCAGCTCGGGACACCCGAACACTGAAGCTTTCTTT.

V gene TRBV30 combines with J gene TRBJ2-4; TRBD1 might be the D (5 bases). Trimming took off 2 bases at V and 6 bases at J, with 8 bases between the two ends. The CDR3 has 12 amino acids. The germline V gene encodes CDR1 GTSNPN and CDR2 SVGIG (reference sequence). The CDR3 bases are TGTGCCTGGAGTAGGGGTGGAAACATTCAGTACTTC. The encoded protein is CAWSRGGNIQYF.

This clone appeared once. The V gene is TRBV19, the J gene TRBJ2-3; the match to TRBD2 covers 16 bases. The CDR3 has 18 residues. Trimming took 6 bases from V and 3 from J; bases not matched to a gene: 9. Germline V gene sequence: CDR1 LNHDA, CDR2 SQIVND (reference sequence). The CDR3 is CASSPGLAGGHKTDTQYF. The CDR3 DNA is TGTGCCAGTAGCCCGGGACTAGCGGGGGGGCATAAAACAGATACGCAGTATTTT.

The chain uses TRBV5-1 and TRBJ2-6; D remains ambiguous. V gave up 4 bases and J gave up 0 bases, with 14 bases separating them. Germline V gives CDR1 SGHRS, CDR2 YFSETQ. This CDR3 comprises 17 residues. The DNA of the CDR3 is TGCGCCAGCAGCAGAACAGATTTCGGCTCTGGGGCCAACGTCCTGACTTTC. This sequence encodes CASSRTDFGSGANVLTF.

The chain uses TRBV6-1 and TRBJ2-7; D is undetermined. V gave up 2 bases and J gave up 0 bases, with 11 bases separating them. The CDR3 totals 15 residues. Per the germline V gene, CDR1 is MNHNS and CDR2 is SASEGT. DNA of the CDR3: TGTGCCAGCAGTGAAACGAGAGCTCCCTCCTACGAGCAGTACTTC. Protein: CASSETRAPSYEQYF.

The rearrangement joins TRBV29-1 to TRBJ2-5, with 7 bases aligning to TRBD2. V dropped 7 bases and J dropped 4; count of bases not matched to a gene: 9. The CDR3 spans 13 residues. CDR1 SQVTM and CDR2 ANQGSEA come from the germline V gene. The CDR3, as DNA: TGCAGCGGGGGGGGAGGGCCTGGAGAGACCCAGTACTTC. It specifies CSGGGGPGETQYF.